These 21 T cell receptor beta chains share one sample of origin, sequenced in a study of Graves' ophthalmopathy and Graves' hyperthyroidism. RNA served as the template for amplifying TCR beta CDR3 regions. The library came from an HTBI-primed first-round RT-PCR and a second-round multiplex PCR. MiXCR, applied by TCRdb to the multiplex PCR reads, yields one record per CDR3 protein. The sample has under 800,000 distinct CDR3 sequences, about a fifth seen once. Sequences were obtained from peripheral blood. The receptors shown here come from a woman aged 18-35 years with stable Graves' hyperthyroidism. Some clones in this sample may be carry-over from other donors' samples.

In its sample, this clonotype was seen many times. J is TRBJ1-5 and V is TRBV29-1; D ambiguous. The germline V and J ends were trimmed by 5 bases and 4 bases, with 9 bases remaining between them. This CDR3 spans 12 amino acids. CDR1 and CDR2 from the germline V gene are SQVTM and ANQGSEA. This CDR3 reads CSVRMGNQPQHF. The CDR3 DNA follows: TGCAGCGTTCGCATGGGGAATCAGCCCCAGCATTTT.

In this sample, this clonotype turned up many times. V usage is TRBV6-1 and J usage is TRBJ1-6, with 7 nucleotides matching TRBD1. This CDR3 has 17 amino acids. CDR1 and CDR2 from the germline V gene are MNHNS and SASEGT. J was trimmed by 1 base and V by 6 bases; bases with no gene match: 9. CDR3 loop: CASRKNYRGSYNSPLHF. CDR3 bases: TGTGCCAGCAGGAAAAACTACAGGGGATCCTATAATTCACCCCTCCACTTT.

The rearrangement links TRBV12-3 or TRBV12-4 to TRBJ1-6, with a tentative D call TRBD1 (5 bases). This CDR3 spans 13 amino acids. Trimming removed 8 bases at V and 8 bases at J, with 13 bases between. This CDR3 is CASRGRAYSPLHF. Written as DNA, the CDR3 is TGTGCCAGCCGGGGCAGGGCTTATTCACCCCTCCACTTT.

This clonotype was found many times. The V call is TRBV20-1, the J call TRBJ1-2; D gene ambiguous. The germline V and J ends were trimmed by 6 bases and 2 bases, with 7 bases remaining between them. Germline V CDR1 and CDR2: DFQATT, SNEGSKA (reference sequence). The CDR3 has 11 amino acids. The CDR3 region is CSAAQNYGYTF. The CDR3 nucleotides are TGCAGTGCAGCCCAGAACTATGGCTACACCTTC.

In its sample, this clonotype was seen many times. The V and J genes are TRBV19 and TRBJ1-1; unclear D gene. V lost 2 bases, J lost 0 bases, and 10 bases lay in between. CDR1 LNHDA and CDR2 SQIVND come from the germline V gene (reference sequence). This CDR3 contains 15 residues. The chain's CDR3 is CASSINGRLNTEAFF. CDR3 coding DNA: TGTGCCAGTAGTATAAATGGCAGATTGAACACTGAAGCTTTCTTT.

There are many counts of this clonotype. The chain combines TRBV6-1 with TRBJ2-7; a possible D gene is TRBD2 (6 bases). Germline V lookup: CDR1 MNHNS, CDR2 SASEGT. V was trimmed by 7 bases and J by 0 bases, leaving 13 bases between them. The length of the CDR3 is 14 residues. CDR3 sequence reads: CASTPAGGSYEQYF. The CDR3 coding sequence is TGTGCCAGCACCCCAGCCGGGGGCTCCTACGAGCAGTACTTC.

The chain carries TRBV29-1 and TRBJ2-7; D perhaps matches TRBD1 (6 bases). CDR1 and CDR2 (germline): SQVTM, ANQGSEA. V was pared by 5 bases and J by 3 bases, with 11 bases between. The CDR3 is 12 residues long. The DNA of the CDR3 is TGCAGCGTTAGATTGGACAGCTACGAGCAGTACTTC. As protein: CSVRLDSYEQYF.

This clonotype was counted ten times or more. The chain carries TRBV2 and TRBJ2-7, with 7 bases that match TRBD2. V shed 2 bases, J shed 2 bases, and the junction held 9 bases outside the gene matches. This CDR3 has 16 amino acids. The germline gives CDR1 SNHLY, CDR2 FYNNEI. In DNA form, the CDR3 reads TGTGCCAGCAGTGAACTGCTAGCGGAAATCCCCTACGAGCAGTACTTC. Protein sequence: CASSELLAEIPYEQYF. The full variable domain, with the rest looked up from reference TRBV2 and TRBJ2-7, is EPEVTQTPSHQVTQMGQEVILRCVPISNHLYFYWYRQILGQKVEFLVSFYNNEISEKSEIFDDQFSVERPDGSNFTLKIRSTKLEDSAMYFCASSELLAEIPYEQYFGPGTRLTVT.

This clonotype occurred once. V and J are TRBV20-1 and TRBJ1-1; D not certain. V lost 0 bases and J lost 6, with 5 bases in between. Germline CDR1 and CDR2: DFQATT and SNEGSKA (reference sequence). CDR3 length: 11 amino acids. CDR3 residues: CSARDWPEAFF. CDR3 DNA sequence: TGCAGTGCTAGAGATTGGCCTGAAGCTTTCTTT.

The rearrangement joins TRBV7-9 to TRBJ1-1; D remains unclear. Germline-derived CDR1 and CDR2 are SEHNR and FQNEAQ (reference sequence). The length of the CDR3 is 13 residues. Trimming stripped 1 base from V and 11 bases from J, with 14 bases between. The CDR3 coding sequence is TGTGCCAGCAGCTTAGAAGGGTTCGGAGGGGCTTTCTTT. It specifies CASSLEGFGGAFF.

This clonotype has a handful of counts. The chain links TRBV19 to TRBJ1-1; 9 bases are shared with TRBD1. V trimming: 3 bases; J trimming: 4 bases; junction bases outside the gene matches: 18. The CDR3 covers 19 residues. Germline loops: CDR1 LNHDA, CDR2 SQIVND (reference sequence). As DNA, the CDR3 is TGTGCCAGTAGTATCGCACACCGGGACAGGGTTTTTCGGTTCACTGAAGCTTTCTTT. Protein: CASSIAHRDRVFRFTEAFF.

This sequence joins TRBV6-5 and TRBJ1-2; 8 bases are a match to TRBD1. The CDR3 length is 16 residues. V trimming: 2 bases; J trimming: 2 bases; junction bases outside the gene matches: 7. Germline loops: CDR1 MNHEY, CDR2 SVGAGI. The CDR3 nucleotides are TGTGCCAGCAGTTACATCGGACAGGGTGGGAACTATGGCTACACCTTC. It codes for CASSYIGQGGNYGYTF.

This clonotype was seen many times. This sequence joins TRBV7-2 and TRBJ2-7; D is uncertain. Germline CDR1 is SGHTA and CDR2 is FQGNSA. The CDR3 runs to 15 residues. Trimming cost V 4 bases and J 1 base, with 14 bases left between them. The CDR3 coding sequence is TGTGCCAGCAGCTCCTTAATTTGGGATTCCTACGAGCAGTACTTC. Translated: CASSSLIWDSYEQYF.

Ten or more counts support this clonotype. This rearrangement joins TRBV15 to TRBJ2-7; D remains ambiguous. V lost 3 bases to trimming and J lost 2 bases, with 11 bases between them. The V gene's germline CDR1 is LNHNV and CDR2 YYDKDF (reference sequence). The CDR3 is made up of 14 amino acids. The CDR3 region is CATSSAQGPYEQYF. The CDR3 nucleotides are TGTGCCACCAGCAGTGCACAAGGACCCTACGAGCAGTACTTC.

This clonotype was observed a handful of times. A single base separates this from a much larger clone, so it may be a read error. The rearrangement uses TRBV5-5 and TRBJ1-6; no clear D gene. Germline V gene data show CDR1 as SGHKS and CDR2 as YYEKEE (reference sequence). This CDR3 comprises 16 residues. Here the CDR3 DNA reads TGTGCCAGCAGCTTGGCGGTGGGAACCTATAATTCACACCTCCACTTT. This gives the protein CASSLAVGTYNSHLHF.

In this sample, this clonotype turned up many times. The chain combines TRBV6-5 with TRBJ1-1; the D gene is possibly TRBD1 (5 bases). This CDR3 is 16 amino acids long. Between the trimmed V and J ends, which lost 2 bases and 9 bases, there was a span of 22 bases. CDR1 is MNHEY, CDR2 SVGAGI, per germline. CDR3 region: CASSYVGREWRTQAFF. CDR3 sequence (DNA): TGTGCCAGCAGTTACGTGGGGCGCGAATGGCGGACTCAAGCTTTCTTT.

This clonotype has only a few counts. A read error may produce the germline difference seen at one junction end. The rearrangement uses TRBV15 and TRBJ1-5, with 9 bases identical to TRBD1. CDR1 and CDR2 (germline): LNHNV, YYDKDF (reference sequence). The CDR3 totals 18 residues. For the CDR3, the DNA is TGTGCCACCAGCATCTCCCGGGACAGGGTATATAGCTATCAGCCCCAGCATTTT. Protein product: CATSISRDRVYSYQPQHF.

Many counts were recorded for this clonotype. This chain joins TRBV19 and TRBJ2-2; D is perhaps TRBD2 (5 bases). Germline V gene data show CDR1 as LNHDA and CDR2 as SQIVND (reference sequence). Trimming left V 2 bases short and J 6 bases short, with 13 bases between. This CDR3 has 15 residues. DNA of the CDR3: TGTGCCAGTAGTATATCGGGGATATTCCCCGGGGAGCTGTTTTTT. It is translated as CASSISGIFPGELFF.

The chain has TRBV20-1 and TRBJ1-1, with D possibly matching TRBD1 (6 bases). This CDR3 is built from 13 residues. Germline V gives CDR1 DFQATT, CDR2 SNEGSKA (reference sequence). Trimming took off 0 bases at V and 11 bases at J, with 16 bases between the two ends. As DNA, the CDR3 is TGCAGTGCTAGAGATGGGGGCGGCGGTCGGGCTTTCTTT. Translating it yields CSARDGGGGRAFF.

This clonotype was seen at least ten times. The chain combines TRBV24-1 with TRBJ2-5; no clear D gene. The CDR3 is 12 amino acids. Trimming took 2 bases from V and 3 from J, leaving 3 bases between them. Germline V gives CDR1 KGHDR, CDR2 SFDVKD. CDR3 nucleotide sequence: TGTGCCACCAGTGATTGGGAAGAGACCCAGTACTTC. This encodes CATSDWEETQYF.

This clonotype came up many times. The V call is TRBV12-3 or TRBV12-4, the J call TRBJ1-5; D uncertain. The CDR3 extends over 13 amino acids. Trimming took 5 bases from V and 7 from J, leaving 12 bases between them. This CDR3 reads CASSQQSSQPQHF. The CDR3 DNA reads TGTGCCAGCAGTCAGCAGTCGTCGCAGCCCCAGCATTTT.